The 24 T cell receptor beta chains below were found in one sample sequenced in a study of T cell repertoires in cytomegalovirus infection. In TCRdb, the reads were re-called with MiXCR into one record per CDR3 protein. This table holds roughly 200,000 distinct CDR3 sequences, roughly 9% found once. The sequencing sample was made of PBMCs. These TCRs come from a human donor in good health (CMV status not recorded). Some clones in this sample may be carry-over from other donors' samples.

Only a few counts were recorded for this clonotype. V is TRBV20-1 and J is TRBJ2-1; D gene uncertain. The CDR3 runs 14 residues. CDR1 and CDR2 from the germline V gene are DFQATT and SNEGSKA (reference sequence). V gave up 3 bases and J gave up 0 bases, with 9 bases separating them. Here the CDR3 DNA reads TGCAGTGCTAGCCATAGGGTCTCCTACAATGAGCAGTTCTTC. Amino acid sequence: CSASHRVSYNEQFF.

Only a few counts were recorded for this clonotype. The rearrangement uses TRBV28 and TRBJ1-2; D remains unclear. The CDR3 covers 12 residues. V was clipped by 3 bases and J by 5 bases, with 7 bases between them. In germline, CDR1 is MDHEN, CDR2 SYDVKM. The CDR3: CASSFQSYGYTF. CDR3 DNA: TGTGCCAGCAGTTTTCAAAGTTATGGCTACACCTTC.

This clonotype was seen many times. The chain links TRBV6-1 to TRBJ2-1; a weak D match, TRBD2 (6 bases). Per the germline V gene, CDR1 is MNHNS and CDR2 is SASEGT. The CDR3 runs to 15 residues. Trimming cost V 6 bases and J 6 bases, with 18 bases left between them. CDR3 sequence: CASSTHRLVSNEQFF. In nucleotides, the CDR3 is TGTGCCAGCAGCACCCATCGACTAGTCTCCAATGAGCAGTTCTTC.

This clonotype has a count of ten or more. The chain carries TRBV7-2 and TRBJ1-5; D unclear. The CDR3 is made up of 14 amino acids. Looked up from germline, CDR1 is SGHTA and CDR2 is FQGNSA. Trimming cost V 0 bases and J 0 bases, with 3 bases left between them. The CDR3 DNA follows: TGTGCCAGCAGCTTAGCTAGTAGCAATCAGCCCCAGCATTTT. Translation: CASSLASSNQPQHF.

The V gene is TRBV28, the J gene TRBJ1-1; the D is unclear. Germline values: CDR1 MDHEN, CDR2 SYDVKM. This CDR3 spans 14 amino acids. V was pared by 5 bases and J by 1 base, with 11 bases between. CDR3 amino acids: CASSPGIANTEAFF. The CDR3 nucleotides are TGTGCCAGCAGTCCTGGTATCGCGAACACTGAAGCTTTCTTT.

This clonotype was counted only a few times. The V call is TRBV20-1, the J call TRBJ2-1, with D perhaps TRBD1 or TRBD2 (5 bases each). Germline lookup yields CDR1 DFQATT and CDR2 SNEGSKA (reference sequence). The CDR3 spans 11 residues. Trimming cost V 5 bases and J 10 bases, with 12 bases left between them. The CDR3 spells CSAAPGTEQFF. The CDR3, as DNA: TGCAGTGCTGCGCCCGGGACGGAGCAGTTCTTC.

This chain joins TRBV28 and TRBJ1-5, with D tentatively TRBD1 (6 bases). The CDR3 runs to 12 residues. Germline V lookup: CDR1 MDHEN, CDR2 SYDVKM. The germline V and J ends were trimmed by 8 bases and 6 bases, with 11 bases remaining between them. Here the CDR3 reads CASGQGPQPQHF. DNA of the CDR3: TGTGCCAGCGGCCAGGGGCCTCAGCCCCAGCATTTT.

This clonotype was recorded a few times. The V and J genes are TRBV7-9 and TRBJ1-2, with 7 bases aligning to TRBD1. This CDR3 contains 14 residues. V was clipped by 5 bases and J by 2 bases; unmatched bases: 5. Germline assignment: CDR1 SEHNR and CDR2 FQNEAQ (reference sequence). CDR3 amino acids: CASSQGQQNYGYTF. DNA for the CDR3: TGTGCCAGCAGCCAGGGACAGCAGAACTATGGCTACACCTTC.

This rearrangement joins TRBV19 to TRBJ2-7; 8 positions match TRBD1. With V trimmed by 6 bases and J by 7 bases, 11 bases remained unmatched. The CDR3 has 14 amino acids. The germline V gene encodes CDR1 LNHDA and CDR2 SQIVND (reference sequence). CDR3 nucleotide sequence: TGTGCCAGTAGCAAAGGACAGGGAGTGTGGGAGCAGTACTTC. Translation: CASSKGQGVWEQYF.

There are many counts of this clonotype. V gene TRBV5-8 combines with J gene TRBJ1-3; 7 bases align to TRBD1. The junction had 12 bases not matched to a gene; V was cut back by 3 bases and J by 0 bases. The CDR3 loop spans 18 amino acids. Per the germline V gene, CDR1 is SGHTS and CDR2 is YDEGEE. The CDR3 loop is CASSSRSLTGFSGNTIYF. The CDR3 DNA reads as TGTGCCAGCAGCTCGCGGTCCCTGACAGGGTTCTCTGGAAACACCATATATTTT. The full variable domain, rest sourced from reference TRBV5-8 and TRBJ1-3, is EAGVTQSPTHLIKTRGQQATLRCSPISGHTSVYWYQQALGLGLQFLLWYDEGEERNRGNFPPRFSGRQFPNYSSELNVNALELEDSALYLCASSSRSLTGFSGNTIYFGEGSWLTVV.

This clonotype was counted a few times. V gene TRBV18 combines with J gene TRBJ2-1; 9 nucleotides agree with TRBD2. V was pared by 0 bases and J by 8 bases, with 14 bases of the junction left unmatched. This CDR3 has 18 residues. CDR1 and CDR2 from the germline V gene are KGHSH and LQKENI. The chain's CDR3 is CASSPPFGLAGGHDEQFF. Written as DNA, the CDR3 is TGTGCCAGCTCACCACCGTTTGGCCTCGCGGGGGGGCATGATGAGCAGTTCTTC. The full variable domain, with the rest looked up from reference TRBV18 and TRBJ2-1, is NAGVMQNPRHLVRRRGQEARLRCSPMKGHSHVYWYRQLPEEGLKFMVYLQKENIIDESGMPKERFSAEFPKEGPSILRIQQVVRGDSAAYFCASSPPFGLAGGHDEQFFGPGTRLTVL.

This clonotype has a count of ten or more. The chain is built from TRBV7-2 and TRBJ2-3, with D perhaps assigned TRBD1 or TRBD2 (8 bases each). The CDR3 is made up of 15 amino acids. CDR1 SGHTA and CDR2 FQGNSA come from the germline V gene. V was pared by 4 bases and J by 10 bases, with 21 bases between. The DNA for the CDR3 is TGTGCCAGCAGCTCGACAACAGGGGGGCGGGGGGCGCAGTATTTT. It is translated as CASSSTTGGRGAQYF.

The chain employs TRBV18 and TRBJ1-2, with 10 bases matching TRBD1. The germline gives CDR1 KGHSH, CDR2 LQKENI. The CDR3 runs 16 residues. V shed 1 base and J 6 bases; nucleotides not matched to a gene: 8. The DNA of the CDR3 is TGTGCCAGCTCACCACTGGGACAGGGGAGTTCGGATGGCTACACCTTC. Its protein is CASSPLGQGSSDGYTF.

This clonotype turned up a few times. The CDR3 DNA sequence: TGTGCCAGTAGTATTCAACAGGGCCCAACTGAAGCTTTCTTT. Protein sequence: CASSIQQGPTEAFF. The chain is built from TRBV19 and TRBJ1-1; D perhaps matches TRBD1 (6 bases). Trimming cost V 3 bases and J 5 bases, with 13 bases left between them. Germline CDR1 LNHDA, CDR2 SQIVND (reference sequence). The CDR3 extends over 14 amino acids.

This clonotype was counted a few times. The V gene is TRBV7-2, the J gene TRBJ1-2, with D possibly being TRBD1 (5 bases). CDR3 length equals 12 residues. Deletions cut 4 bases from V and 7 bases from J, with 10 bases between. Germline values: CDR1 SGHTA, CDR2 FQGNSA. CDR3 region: CASSSQGPGYTF. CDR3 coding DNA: TGTGCCAGCAGCTCCCAGGGTCCTGGCTACACCTTC.

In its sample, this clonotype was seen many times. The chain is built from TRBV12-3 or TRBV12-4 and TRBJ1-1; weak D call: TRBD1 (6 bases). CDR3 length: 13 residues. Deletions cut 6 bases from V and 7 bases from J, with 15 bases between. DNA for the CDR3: TGTGCCAGCAGCTCTTATATCAGGGGTGAAGCTTTCTTT. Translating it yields CASSSYIRGEAFF.

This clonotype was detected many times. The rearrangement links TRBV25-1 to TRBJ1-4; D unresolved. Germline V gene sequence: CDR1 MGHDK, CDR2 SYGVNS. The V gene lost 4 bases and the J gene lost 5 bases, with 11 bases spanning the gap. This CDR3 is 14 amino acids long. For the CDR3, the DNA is TGTGCCAGCAGTGTGGGGAGAGGGAATGAAAAACTGTTTTTT. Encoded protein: CASSVGRGNEKLFF.

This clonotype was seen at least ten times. CDR3 DNA: TGTGCCAGCAGGTCTCTAGGGACATGGGGCTTAAGAGACACTGAAGCTTTCTTT. It specifies CASRSLGTWGLRDTEAFF. The chain uses TRBV12-3 or TRBV12-4 and TRBJ1-1, with D perhaps matching TRBD1 (6 bases). The CDR3 consists of 18 residues. Trimming left V 6 bases short and J 3 bases short, with 26 bases between.

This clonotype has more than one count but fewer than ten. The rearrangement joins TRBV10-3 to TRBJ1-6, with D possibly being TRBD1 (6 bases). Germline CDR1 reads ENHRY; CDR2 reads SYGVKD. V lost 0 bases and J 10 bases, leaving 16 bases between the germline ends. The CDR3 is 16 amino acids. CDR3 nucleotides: TGTGCCATCAGTGAGTCCACAGGACCTGGGGGCTCACCCCTCCACTTT. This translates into CAISESTGPGGSPLHF.

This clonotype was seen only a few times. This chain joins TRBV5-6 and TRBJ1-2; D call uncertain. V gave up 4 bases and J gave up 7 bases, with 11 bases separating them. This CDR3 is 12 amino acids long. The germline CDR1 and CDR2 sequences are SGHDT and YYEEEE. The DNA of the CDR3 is TGTGCCAGCAGCCGAGACAAGGCTGGCTACACCTTC. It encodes CASSRDKAGYTF.

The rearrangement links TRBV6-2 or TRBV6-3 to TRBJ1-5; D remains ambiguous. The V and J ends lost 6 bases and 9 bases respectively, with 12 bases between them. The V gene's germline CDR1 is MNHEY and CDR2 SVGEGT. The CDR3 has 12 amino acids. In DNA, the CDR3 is TGTGCCAGCAGGGACCAATTTTTGCCCCAGCATTTT. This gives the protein CASRDQFLPQHF.

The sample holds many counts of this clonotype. Here the CDR3 reads CASSPRGLAGGTDTQYF. CDR3 nucleotides: TGTGCCAGCAGCCCCCGGGGACTAGCGGGAGGCACAGATACGCAGTATTTT. V is TRBV7-2 and J is TRBJ2-3; 14 bases match TRBD2. CDR3 length: 17 amino acids. After removal of 5 bases from V and 1 base from J, the junction contained 5 bases not matched to a gene. The germline gives CDR1 SGHTA, CDR2 FQGNSA.

The CDR3, as DNA: TGTGCCAGCAGTTTCGTCACTGAAGCTTTCTTT. Translated, it gives CASSFVTEAFF. The chain carries TRBV6-2 or TRBV6-3 and TRBJ1-1; no firm D call. Germline values: CDR1 MNHEY, CDR2 SVGEGT. This CDR3 contains 11 residues. V dropped 4 bases and J dropped 4 bases, with 4 bases sitting between them.

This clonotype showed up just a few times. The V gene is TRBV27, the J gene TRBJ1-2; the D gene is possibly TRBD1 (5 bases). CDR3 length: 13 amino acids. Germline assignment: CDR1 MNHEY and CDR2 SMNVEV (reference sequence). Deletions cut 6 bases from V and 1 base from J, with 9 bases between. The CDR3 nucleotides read TGTGCCAGCAGCAGGGACCATAACTATGGCTACACCTTC. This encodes CASSRDHNYGYTF.